This TCR beta chain is drawn from a study of cytomegalovirus exposure and HLA in healthy donors. Regarding the study as a whole: Sequencing likely produced, as an artifact, a cluster of highly shared sequence variants. An ancestry cluster, one associated with Asian ancestry, reportedly showed fewer N-insertions than the approximately 670-donor mean in a later analysis. In vitro work confirmed that a few CMV-associated chains recognize CMV antigens.

The PCR made use of 60 Vbeta and 13 Jbeta primers. The method was immunoSEQ multiplex PCR; TCRdb's version includes in-frame clones alone and lacks a portion of them. The repertoire consists of roughly 86,000 clones, with over 70% occurring once and the leading ten covering approximately 9%. Germline V gives CDR1 SGHNT, CDR2 YYREEE (reference sequence). V lost 2 bases and J lost 0; bases outside the gene matches: 7. This CDR3 is built from 18 residues. On this clone: Its antigen is undetermined.

The chain recombines TRBV5-4 with TRBJ2-3; TRBD2 aligns across 12 bases. This receptor was identified in a man in his 60s in good health and CMV-seronegative. Material: PBMCs. This CDR3 reads CASSLGASGGASTDTQYF. CDR3 coding DNA: TGTGCCAGCAGCTTAGGAGCTAGCGGGGGGGCTAGCACAGATACGCAGTATTTT.